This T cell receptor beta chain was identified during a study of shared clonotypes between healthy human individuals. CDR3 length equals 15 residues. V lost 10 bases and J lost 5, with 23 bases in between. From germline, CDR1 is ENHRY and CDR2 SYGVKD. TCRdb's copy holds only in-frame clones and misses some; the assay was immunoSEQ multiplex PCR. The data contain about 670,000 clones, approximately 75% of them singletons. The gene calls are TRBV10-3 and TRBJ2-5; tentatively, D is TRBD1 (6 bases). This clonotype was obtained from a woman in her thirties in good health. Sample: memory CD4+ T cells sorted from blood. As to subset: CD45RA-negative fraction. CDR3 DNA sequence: TGTGCCACCAATCGGGATGGGGGACAAGCGGAGACCCAGTACTTC. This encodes CATNRDGGQAETQYF.